A selection of T cell receptor beta chains follows, all from one sample in a study of T cells in Graves' hyperthyroidism and ophthalmopathy. TCRdb reprocessed the multiplex PCR reads with MiXCR, giving one entry per CDR3 protein. Of 600,000 or so distinct CDR3 sequences listed, about 14% were seen once; the top ten hold around 12%. Sequencing was performed on blood. These receptors all come from a woman aged 45-60 years with Graves' ophthalmopathy. The CDR3 runs from the conserved cysteine through the conserved F or W. Rows may omit the clone size; those that give it use once, few, many or a size class.

few	TRBV4-2	TRBJ1-2	CASSHMGERGYGYTF
NA	TRBV20-1	TRBJ2-7	CSGMTGNDEQYF
many	TRBV6-2/TRBV6-3	TRBJ2-1	CASRERTSRHNEQFF
few	TRBV14	TRBJ2-4	CASSQGPILAKNIQYF
many	TRBV6-2/TRBV6-3	TRBJ2-7	CASSPGAGEQYF
many	TRBV7-2	TRBJ1-1	CASSLNGGAKAFF
many	TRBV7-9	TRBJ2-7	CASSLAGRETQRYYEQYF
NA	TRBV28	TRBJ1-6	CASRPRTGEDNVVSSYNSPLHF
NA	TRBV28	TRBJ1-1	CASGWDRGRYTEAFF
NA	TRBV9	TRBJ1-3	CASSVAPGQGAGNTIYF
many	TRBV3-1	TRBJ2-1	CASSQIAGSSYNEQFF
few	TRBV5-1	TRBJ1-2	CASSLDRRTYNYGYTF
few	TRBV12-5	TRBJ2-2	CASCWGDTGELFF
many	TRBV14	TRBJ2-3	CASSQGLDTQYF
many	TRBV27	TRBJ2-7	CASSGTSGAYEQYF
few	TRBV12-5	TRBJ1-2	CASGPNPGADGYTF
many	TRBV7-8	TRBJ1-2	CASSDGQMGYTF
many	TRBV30	TRBJ2-7	CAWEQGLAGTEQYF
few	TRBV29-1	TRBJ2-1	CSVGGLTYNEQFF
many	TRBV12-3/TRBV12-4	TRBJ2-2	CASSFGGGELFF
few	TRBV7-9	TRBJ2-7	CASSPQNSGWNEQYF
many	TRBV30	TRBJ2-7	CAWSVSGRHEQYF
NA	TRBV6-4	TRBJ1-6	CASSYDYNSPLHF
NA	TRBV11-2	TRBJ1-1	CASSQDAAGSTEAFF
many	TRBV20-1	TRBJ2-1	CSASRLARTYNEQFF
many	TRBV20-1	TRBJ1-3	CSARTDRAGNTIYF
many	TRBV6-5	TRBJ1-4	CASSWGQGAEKLFF
many	TRBV6-2/TRBV6-3	TRBJ2-2	CASCAYIRGELFF